This T cell receptor (beta chain) came from a study of blood T cells in healthy people across ages. Study-wide results and limits: Age advanced and TCR beta diversity per million T cells fell, roughly linearly. Any changes in expanded clonotypes were possibly confounded, as donor CMV status remained unknown.

It was with a sample-barcoded 5' primer and a J-beta primer mix that a second PCR of about 6 to 11 cycles was run. Each cDNA molecule was tagged by a template-switch adaptor with 12 random nucleotides. Samples each returned at least 2.5 million CDR3-containing paired-end reads. TCRdb re-called the 5' RACE reads with MiXCR, one entry per CDR3 protein. The table has approximately 790,000 distinct CDR3 sequences, under 80% seen once. This clonotype was recorded once. No antigen is known for it. Germline V gene lookup returns CDR1 LGHNA and CDR2 YSLEER. This CDR3 contains 17 residues. V was clipped by 1 base and J by 0 bases; unmatched bases: 5.

Sequencing input: blood. The sequence came from a man aged 25-45 years in good health. The J gene is TRBJ2-3, the V gene TRBV4-3; 9 bases match TRBD2. The CDR3 is CASSQGLADYSTDTQYF. CDR3 bases: TGCGCCAGCAGCCAAGGACTAGCGGACTATAGCACAGATACGCAGTATTTT.